What follows are 5 T cell receptor beta chains derived from one specimen sequenced in a study of T cell responses to AZD1222 COVID-19 vaccine (dated by TCRdb to the early 2020s). The library was made by the immunoSEQ multiplex PCR assay. Sourced from immuneACCESS, this table was stored by TCRdb with only in-frame sequences that have V and J called. A share of the clones is absent; for the studies checked, an unresolved V gene accounts for under half, and the remainder has no known explanation. Here the sample has roughly 150,000 clones; 85% to 95% occur a single time. The ten largest clones add up to around 2.3% of the sample. According to the study, the label for this sample's time point signals: baseline before first vaccination. The source material was peripheral blood, sampled on day 0 of AZD1222 vaccination. The origin of the receptors is an adult in good health.

V and J are TRBV7-9 and TRBJ2-5; D is unresolved. The CDR3 runs 12 residues. In germline, CDR1 is SEHNR, CDR2 FQNEAQ (reference sequence). V was cut by 5 bases and J by 5 bases, with 9 bases left in between. The CDR3 DNA reads TGTGCCAGCAGCCAGGCCACGGAGACCCAGTACTTC. Translation gives CASSQATETQYF.

This clone was seen once. This rearrangement joins TRBV7-9 to TRBJ2-1; 9 bases are a match to TRBD1. Germline V gene data show CDR1 as SEHNR and CDR2 as FQNEAQ (reference sequence). Losses at the gene ends were 5 bases for V and 3 bases for J; bases not matched to a gene: 2. The CDR3 totals 14 residues. The CDR3 loop is CASSGQGNYNEQFF. The CDR3 DNA reads as TGTGCCAGCAGCGGACAGGGGAACTACAATGAGCAGTTCTTC. Full variable domain (outside the CDR3, taken from reference TRBV7-9 and TRBJ2-1): DTGVSQNPRHKITKRGQNVTFRCDPISEHNRLYWYRQTLGQGPEFLTYFQNEAQLEKSRLLSDRFSAERPKGSFSTLEIQRTEQGDSAMYLCASSGQGNYNEQFFGPGTRLTVL.

This clone was detected only a few times. The genes are TRBV12-5 and TRBJ2-4; D unclear. Trimming cost V 1 base and J 6 bases, with 1 base left between them. Germline loops: CDR1 LGHNT, CDR2 FRNRAP. The CDR3 totals 11 residues. The CDR3 bases are TGTGCTAGTGGTTTGGGAAACATTCAGTACTTC. Amino acids: CASGLGNIQYF.

The chain links TRBV2 to TRBJ1-1; D call uncertain. The germline V gene encodes CDR1 SNHLY and CDR2 FYNNEI. V was clipped by 11 bases and J by 0 bases, with 16 bases between them. There are 14 residues in the CDR3. The CDR3 coding sequence is TGTGCCTCTAGGAACGACGGCCTGAACACTGAAGCTTTCTTT. Residues: CASRNDGLNTEAFF.

CDR3 in amino acids: CASSIELLAPGVSYEQYF. CDR3 sequence (DNA): TGTGCCAGTAGTATAGAGTTATTGGCGCCAGGGGTTTCCTACGAGCAGTACTTC. J is TRBJ2-7 and V is TRBV19, with a tentative D call TRBD1 (6 bases). The CDR3 length is 18 residues. Trimming pared 0 bases from V and 1 base from J, leaving 19 bases between. Germline CDR1 and CDR2: LNHDA and SQIVND (reference sequence).